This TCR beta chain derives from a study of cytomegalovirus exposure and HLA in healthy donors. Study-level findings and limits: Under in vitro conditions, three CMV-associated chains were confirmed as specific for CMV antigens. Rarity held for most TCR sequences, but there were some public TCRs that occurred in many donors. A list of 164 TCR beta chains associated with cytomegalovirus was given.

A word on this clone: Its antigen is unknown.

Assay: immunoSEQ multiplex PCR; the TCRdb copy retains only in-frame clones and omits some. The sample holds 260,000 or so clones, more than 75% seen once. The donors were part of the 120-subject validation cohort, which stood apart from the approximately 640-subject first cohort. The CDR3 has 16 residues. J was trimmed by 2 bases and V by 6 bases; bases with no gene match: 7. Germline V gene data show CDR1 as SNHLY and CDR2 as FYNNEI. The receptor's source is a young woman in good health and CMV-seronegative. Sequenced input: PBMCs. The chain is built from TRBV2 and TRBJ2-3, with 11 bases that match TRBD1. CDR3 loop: CASRYLGQGDTDTQYF. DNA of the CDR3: TGTGCCAGCAGGTACTTGGGACAGGGGGACACAGATACGCAGTATTTT.